The 26 T cell receptor beta chains reported below all come from one sample, sequenced in a study of blood T cell repertoires in COVID-19 (dated by TCRdb to about 2020). Library creation used the immunoSEQ multiplex PCR assay. Held by TCRdb, this immuneACCESS table contains in-frame sequences only and omits some clones. Under half of the omission traces to an unresolved V gene where checked; the cause of the rest is unknown. The sample records about 110,000 clones, over 80% of which are singletons. Over 1% of the sample belongs to the ten largest clones. The sample taken for sequencing was peripheral blood. The receptors here all came from a woman aged 30 to 39 with acute or convalescent COVID-19.

V and J are TRBV28 and TRBJ1-1; possibly TRBD1 for D (5 bases). V was clipped by 5 bases and J by 2 bases, with 9 bases between them. Germline V gives CDR1 MDHEN, CDR2 SYDVKM. The CDR3 has 13 amino acids. Here the CDR3 DNA reads TGTGCCAGCAGTGACAGAGTTAACACTGAAGCTTTCTTT. It codes for CASSDRVNTEAFF. Using reference TRBV28 and TRBJ1-1 for the parts outside the CDR3, the full variable domain is DVKVTQSSRYLVKRTGEKVFLECVQDMDHENMFWYRQDPGLGLRLIYFSYDVKMKEKGDIPEGYSVSREKKERFSLILESASTNQTSMYLCASSDRVNTEAFFGQGTRLTVV.

The chain joins TRBV7-2 to TRBJ1-2; TRBD1 might be the D (5 bases). CDR1 is SGHTA and CDR2 is FQGNSA in the germline V gene. Trimming cost V 5 bases and J 4 bases, with 14 bases left between them. The CDR3 is 14 residues long. The CDR3 spells CASSGGGGSYGYTF. In DNA, the CDR3 is TGTGCCAGCAGCGGGGGGGGTGGATCCTATGGCTACACCTTC.

This clone was recorded only once. The rearrangement joins TRBV4-2 to TRBJ1-3; D unclear. The CDR3 is made up of 16 amino acids. CDR1 LGHNA and CDR2 YNFKEQ come from the germline V gene. V shed 4 bases and J shed 2 bases, with 15 bases lying between them. The CDR3 loop reads CASSPRSRETGNTIYF. The CDR3 nucleotides read TGTGCCAGCAGCCCGCGTTCGCGGGAGACTGGAAACACCATATATTTT.

The chain is built from TRBV4-3 and TRBJ1-2; TRBD1 aligns across 10 bases. There are 16 residues in the CDR3. The germline V gene has CDR1 LGHNA and CDR2 YSLEER. The V segment lost 3 bases and the J segment 4 bases; nucleotides outside the gene matches: 8. The chain's CDR3 is CASSHSGTGETYGYTF. In DNA form, the CDR3 reads TGCGCCAGCAGCCACTCCGGGACAGGGGAGACCTATGGCTACACCTTC.

The genes are TRBV3-1 (or the pseudogene TRBV3-2) and TRBJ2-6, with D hard to call. Looked up from germline, CDR1 is LGHDT and CDR2 is YNNKEL (reference sequence). Trimming removed 0 bases at V and 0 bases at J, with 9 bases between. This CDR3 is 17 amino acids long. The CDR3 DNA reads TGTGCCAGCAGCCAAGATTTGTTCGGCTCTGGGGCCAACGTCCTGACTTTC. It is translated as CASSQDLFGSGANVLTF.

This sequence joins TRBV25-1 and TRBJ2-1; 9 bases map to TRBD2. Trimming at V came to 1 base and at J to 6 bases, leaving 4 bases not matched to a gene. Germline V lookup: CDR1 MGHDK, CDR2 SYGVNS. This CDR3 spans 15 amino acids. The CDR3 DNA reads as TGTGCCAGCAGTGAATGGGGCGGGAGGGCCAATGAGCAGTTCTTC. Amino acids: CASSEWGGRANEQFF.

This chain connects TRBV11-3 to TRBJ2-1; D possibly corresponds to TRBD1 (5 bases). The CDR3 extends over 18 amino acids. V was trimmed by 5 bases and J by 2 bases, leaving 22 bases between them. Germline V gene lookup returns CDR1 SGHNT and CDR2 YENEEA. The DNA for the CDR3 is TGTGCCAGCAGCCCTTTCCGGACAAATTATGAGACCTACAATGAGCAGTTCTTC. Amino acids: CASSPFRTNYETYNEQFF.

This clone was seen a few times. This chain uses TRBV5-4 with TRBJ2-1; 12 nucleotides match TRBD2. The CDR3 loop spans 16 amino acids. Germline V gene sequence: CDR1 SGHNT, CDR2 YYREEE (reference sequence). The V segment lost 4 bases and the J segment 4 bases; nucleotides outside the gene matches: 6. The CDR3 DNA is TGTGCCAGCAGCCCAAACGGACTAGCGGGGTACAATGAGCAGTTCTTC. It specifies CASSPNGLAGYNEQFF. Full variable domain (missing parts from reference TRBV5-4 and TRBJ2-1): ETGVTQSPTHLIKTRGQQVTLRCSSQSGHNTVSWYQQALGQGPQFIFQYYREEENGRGNFPPRFSGLQFPNYSSELNVNALELDDSALYLCASSPNGLAGYNEQFFGPGTRLTVL.

The CDR3 nucleotides read TGTGCCAGCAGTTTAGCATCGGGCTATGGCTACACCTTC. This gives the protein CASSLASGYGYTF. The chain has TRBV12-3 or TRBV12-4 and TRBJ1-2; D remains ambiguous. The CDR3 is 13 amino acids. V shed 0 bases and J shed 4 bases, with 6 bases lying between them.

CDR3 sequence (DNA): TGTGCCAGCAGCCAGGTTAACTATGGCTACACCTTC. Translating it yields CASSQVNYGYTF. This chain links TRBV7-2 with TRBJ1-2; D is unresolved. CDR1 and CDR2 from the germline V gene are SGHTA and FQGNSA. The V end was cut by 5 bases, the J end by 1 base, with 5 bases between. The CDR3 sequence is 12 residues long.

CDR3 sequence: CASARGRSTDTQYF. CDR3 DNA: TGTGCCAGCGCGAGGGGGCGATCGACAGATACGCAGTATTTT. The chain has TRBV11-3 and TRBJ2-3; 7 bases fit TRBD1. The germline V gene encodes CDR1 SGHNT and CDR2 YENEEA. CDR3 size: 14 residues. V trimming: 8 bases; J trimming: 3 bases; junction bases outside the gene matches: 8.

The chain uses TRBV30 and TRBJ1-5; D may be TRBD1 (5 bases). With 0 bases removed from V and 6 bases from J, the gap between germline ends came to 15 bases. CDR3 length equals 15 residues. Germline CDR1 reads GTSNPN; CDR2 reads SVGIG (reference sequence). The CDR3 nucleotides are TGTGCCTGGAGTGTACAAGGAGGGGAGGGTCAGCCCCAGCATTTT. Residues: CAWSVQGGEGQPQHF.

The J gene is TRBJ2-1, the V gene TRBV27, with 7 bases aligning to TRBD2. Germline CDR1 and CDR2: MNHEY and SMNVEV (reference sequence). The CDR3 runs to 18 residues. V dropped 1 base and J dropped 0; count of bases not matched to a gene: 9. In DNA, the CDR3 is TGTGCCAGCAGTTTATACCGACTAGCTCAGGACTCCTACAATGAGCAGTTCTTC. Encoded protein: CASSLYRLAQDSYNEQFF.

The V call is TRBV4-1, the J call TRBJ1-5, with 9 bases lining up with TRBD1. Germline CDR1 and CDR2: MGHRA and YSYEKL. J lost 2 bases, V lost 2 bases, and 4 bases had no gene match. This CDR3 comprises 16 residues. DNA for the CDR3: TGCGCCAGCAGCCAACAAAGACAGGGGGGCAATCAGCCCCAGCATTTT. This codes for CASSQQRQGGNQPQHF.

The CDR3 sequence is CASSAGTIAEETQYF. CDR3 DNA sequence: TGTGCCAGCAGCGCTGGGACCATAGCGGAAGAGACCCAGTACTTC. This chain uses TRBV9 with TRBJ2-5; perhaps TRBD2 as D (6 bases). This CDR3 is 15 amino acids long. The V gene's germline CDR1 is SGDLS and CDR2 YYNGEE. Trimming cost V 3 bases and J 3 bases, with 15 bases left between them. The full variable domain, in which reference TRBV9 and TRBJ2-5 provide the parts outside the CDR3, is DSGVTQTPKHLITATGQRVTLRCSPRSGDLSVYWYQQSLDQGLQFLIQYYNGEERAKGNILERFSAQQFPDLHSELNLSSLELGDSALYFCASSAGTIAEETQYFGPGTRLLVL.

V and J are TRBV27 and TRBJ1-1, with TRBD1 identical over 9 bases. V dropped 3 bases and J dropped 3; count of bases not matched to a gene: 8. Germline CDR1 reads MNHEY; CDR2 reads SMNVEV (reference sequence). The CDR3 is made up of 16 amino acids. The CDR3 nucleotides read TGTGCCAGCAGTTTTCTACAGGGGGCGCAGGACACTGAAGCTTTCTTT. It encodes CASSFLQGAQDTEAFF.

This chain joins TRBV27 and TRBJ1-6; TRBD1 matches at 8 bases. CDR3 size: 15 residues. The junction had 6 bases not matched to a gene; V was cut back by 2 bases and J by 9 bases. In germline, CDR1 is MNHEY, CDR2 SMNVEV (reference sequence). CDR3 nucleotide sequence: TGTGCCAGCAGTTTAGGGCAGGGGGCCGGTTCACCCCTCCACTTT. Translated: CASSLGQGAGSPLHF.

The chain joins TRBV28 to TRBJ2-7; D call uncertain. The germline V and J ends were trimmed by 6 bases and 4 bases, with 19 bases remaining between them. This CDR3 contains 15 residues. CDR1 is MDHEN, CDR2 SYDVKM, per germline. CDR3 loop: CASSLDTPVLYEQYF. As DNA, the CDR3 is TGTGCCAGCAGCCTTGACACCCCAGTTTTATACGAGCAGTACTTC.

The chain recombines TRBV7-2 with TRBJ1-1; TRBD1 is a possible D gene (6 bases). CDR3 size: 14 residues. With 1 base removed from V and 4 bases from J, the gap between germline ends came to 10 bases. Germline lookup yields CDR1 SGHTA and CDR2 FQGNSA. DNA for the CDR3: TGTGCCAGCAGCTTAGGAAGGGGGTCCACTGAAGCTTTCTTT. The encoded protein is CASSLGRGSTEAFF.

This rearrangement joins TRBV3-1 (or the pseudogene TRBV3-2) to TRBJ2-4; D gene unclear. Germline CDR1 reads LGHDT; CDR2 reads YNNKEL (reference sequence). The CDR3 spans 20 residues. V was cut by 0 bases and J by 1 base, with 22 bases left in between. The CDR3 DNA sequence: TGTGCCAGCAGCCAAGATGGGCGCGCGCCAGGCCCTCGGGCCAAAAACATTCAGTACTTC. The encoded protein is CASSQDGRAPGPRAKNIQYF.

This clone was detected only once. The rearrangement uses TRBV11-1 and TRBJ2-1; 7 bases fit TRBD1. CDR1 and CDR2 (germline): SGHAT, FQDESV (reference sequence). V was clipped by 6 bases and J by 2 bases; unmatched bases: 7. The CDR3 spans 15 residues. This CDR3 reads CASSQGRGTYNEQFF. The CDR3 DNA sequence: TGTGCCAGCAGTCAGGGCAGGGGGACCTACAATGAGCAGTTCTTC.

The V and J genes are TRBV6-5 and TRBJ2-7; D perhaps matches TRBD1 (7 bases). V lost 6 bases, J lost 4 bases, and 13 bases lay in between. Germline assignment: CDR1 MNHEY and CDR2 SVGAGI. This CDR3 contains 13 residues. CDR3 DNA sequence: TGTGCCAGCAGCCAGGGGGGTCGTTACGAGCAGTACTTC. This sequence encodes CASSQGGRYEQYF.

The CDR3 is CASSLAGAVTGELFF. Here the CDR3 DNA reads TGCGCCAGCAGCTTGGCAGGGGCGGTCACCGGGGAGCTGTTTTTT. This sequence joins TRBV5-1 and TRBJ2-2, with a weak D call TRBD1 (6 bases). Trimming removed 0 bases from V and 4 bases from J, with 10 bases in between. Per the germline V gene, CDR1 is SGHRS and CDR2 is YFSETQ. The CDR3 spans 15 residues.

This rearrangement joins TRBV7-8 to TRBJ2-7, with TRBD1 identical over 7 bases. The germline CDR1 and CDR2 sequences are SGHVS and FQNEAQ. The junction had 13 bases not matched to a gene; V was cut back by 3 bases and J by 2 bases. The length of the CDR3 is 17 residues. CDR3 residues: CASSFQDNPGQTYEQYF. The CDR3 region has the DNA TGTGCCAGCAGCTTTCAGGACAACCCGGGACAGACCTACGAGCAGTACTTC.

The chain joins TRBV7-8 to TRBJ2-7; perhaps TRBD2 as D (7 bases). The V end was cut by 3 bases, the J end by 2 bases, with 20 bases between. Germline assignment: CDR1 SGHVS and CDR2 FQNEAQ. This CDR3 is built from 17 residues. CDR3 sequence: CASSFGRTRGPTYEQYF. As DNA, the CDR3 is TGTGCCAGCAGCTTTGGGCGGACGCGGGGGCCTACCTACGAGCAGTACTTC.

V is TRBV5-5 and J is TRBJ2-7; tentative D call: TRBD1 (5 bases). Germline CDR1 reads SGHKS; CDR2 reads YYEKEE (reference sequence). The germline V and J ends were trimmed by 3 bases and 6 bases, with 16 bases remaining between them. The CDR3 totals 14 residues. In DNA form, the CDR3 reads TGTGCCAGCAGCTCCCAGCACCAGGGCACCGAGCAGTACTTC. Its protein is CASSSQHQGTEQYF.